A selection of T cell receptor beta chains follows, all from one sample in a study of CD8+ T cells in alopecia areata. Sequenced by immunoSEQ multiplex PCR; TCRdb stores in-frame clones only, minus some. The table includes about 150,000 clones, 40% to 65% detected once. Source: CD8+ T cells sorted from blood, taken at week 0. The receptors come from a human donor with alopecia areata. Each CDR3 is given with its conserved first and last residue. The order of the fields is J gene, clone size, V gene, D gene, CDR3 DNA, CDR3 protein. A D gene is named only where the DNA matches it firmly. Clone size appears in some rows only: once, few, many, or a class for an expanded clone.

J: TRBJ1-1; size: .; V: TRBV6-6; D: .; DNA: TGTGCCAGCAGTTACTCTTGGGGTCCGGACACTGAAGCTTTCTTT; CDR3: CASSYSWGPDTEAFF
J: TRBJ2-1; size: .; V: TRBV6-5; D: .; DNA: TGTGCCAGCAGTCCGTCTCGAAAGGAGCAGTTCTTC; CDR3: CASSPSRKEQFF
J: TRBJ2-7; size: .; V: TRBV5-1; D: TRBD2; DNA: TGCGCCAGCAGCTTGAGTCTGGGACTATCCTACGAGCAGTACTTC; CDR3: CASSLSLGLSYEQYF
J: TRBJ2-7; size: few; V: TRBV5-5; D: .; DNA: TGTGCCAGCAGGCTAGATGGGACCTACTCCTACGAGCAGTACTTC; CDR3: CASRLDGTYSYEQYF
J: TRBJ2-6; size: .; V: TRBV4-3; D: .; DNA: TGCGCCAGCAGCCAGGACAGAGGCTCTGGGGCCAACGTCCTGACTTTC; CDR3: CASSQDRGSGANVLTF
J: TRBJ2-3; size: once; V: TRBV2; D: TRBD1; DNA: TGTGCCAGCAGGTCCATTGGGACAGCTTTCAGCACAGATACGCAGTATTTT; CDR3: CASRSIGTAFSTDTQYF
J: TRBJ2-3; size: few; V: TRBV6-5; D: .; DNA: TGTGCCAGCAGTTACTCAGGGGCGGGAGATACGCAGTATTTT; CDR3: CASSYSGAGDTQYF
J: TRBJ1-4; size: few; V: TRBV2; D: .; DNA: TGTGCCAGCAGTGAACCGACAGAAACAGGTGAAAAACTGTTTTTT; CDR3: CASSEPTETGEKLFF
J: TRBJ2-1; size: .; V: TRBV13; D: .; DNA: TGTGCCAGCAGGCCAGAATCCAGGGTAGGGGAGCAGTTCTTC; CDR3: CASRPESRVGEQFF
J: TRBJ2-5; size: few; V: TRBV13; D: .; DNA: TGTGCCAGCACCCAAGGGCAGGAAGAGACCCAGTACTTC; CDR3: CASTQGQEETQYF
J: TRBJ2-3; size: .; V: TRBV10-2; D: .; DNA: TGCGCCAGCAGTGGGGCAGGGATTAGCACAGATACGCAGTATTTT; CDR3: CASSGAGISTDTQYF
J: TRBJ1-1; size: .; V: TRBV4-1; D: .; DNA: TGCGCCAGCAGCCAAGTCGGGGGGATAGACACTGAAGCTTTCTTT; CDR3: CASSQVGGIDTEAFF
J: TRBJ2-4; size: few; V: TRBV7-9; D: .; DNA: TGTGCCAGCAGCTTACGAGGTACAGAAAACATTCAGTACTTC; CDR3: CASSLRGTENIQYF
J: TRBJ2-2; size: .; V: TRBV30; D: TRBD1; DNA: TGTGCCTGGAGGGGACAGCCGAACACCGGGGAGCTGTTTTTT; CDR3: CAWRGQPNTGELFF
J: TRBJ2-7; size: .; V: TRBV30; D: TRBD1; DNA: TGTGCCTGGAGTGTATGGGACAGCTCCTACGAGCAGTACTTC; CDR3: CAWSVWDSSYEQYF
J: TRBJ2-4; size: .; V: TRBV5-6; D: .; DNA: TGTGCCAGCAGCTTACCAGGGAGGATTCAGTACTTC; CDR3: CASSLPGRIQYF
J: TRBJ1-1; size: .; V: TRBV19; D: .; DNA: TGTGCCAGTAACGGGACCCCCGGAGCTGAAGCTTTCTTT; CDR3: CASNGTPGAEAFF
J: TRBJ2-2; size: .; V: TRBV4-1; D: .; DNA: TGCGCCAGCAGCCACCGGCAGCGAGACGGTTTAGGCGGGGAGCTGTTTTTT; CDR3: CASSHRQRDGLGGELFF
J: TRBJ1-5; size: .; V: TRBV6-5; D: .; DNA: TGTGCCAGCAGTTACTCCCCCGGCAATCAGCCCCAGCATTTT; CDR3: CASSYSPGNQPQHF
J: TRBJ2-7; size: .; V: TRBV7-8; D: .; DNA: TGTGCCAGCAGCTTAGCAGCACCCATCGAGCAGTACTTC; CDR3: CASSLAAPIEQYF
J: TRBJ2-2; size: .; V: TRBV6-5; D: .; DNA: TGTGCCAGCAGTTACTCTCAGGGGTCTGGGGAGCTGTTTTTT; CDR3: CASSYSQGSGELFF
J: TRBJ2-3; size: .; V: TRBV9; D: TRBD1; DNA: TGTGCCAGCTGCTTTCAGGGTAGGGACAGGGGGCCTGATACGCAGTATTTT; CDR3: CASCFQGRDRGPDTQYF
J: TRBJ2-7; size: .; V: TRBV9; D: TRBD1; DNA: TGTGCCAGCAGCCGCCGGGACAGGGGAATCGACGAGCAGTACTTC; CDR3: CASSRRDRGIDEQYF
J: TRBJ2-6; size: few; V: TRBV4-3; D: .; DNA: TGCGCCAGCAGCCAAGATGCCAACTCTGGGGCCAACGTCCTGACTTTC; CDR3: CASSQDANSGANVLTF
J: TRBJ1-2; size: .; V: TRBV29-1; D: .; DNA: TGCAGCGTTGCGGAGGAGACAGGTGGCTACACCTTC; CDR3: CSVAEETGGYTF
J: TRBJ2-7; size: .; V: TRBV5-1; D: .; DNA: TGCGCCAGCAGCGAGGGATTAGGCTACGAGCAGTACTTC; CDR3: CASSEGLGYEQYF
J: TRBJ2-1; size: .; V: TRBV10-3; D: .; DNA: TGTGCCATAGGGGCCGCCAACAATGAGCAGTTCTTC; CDR3: CAIGAANNEQFF
J: TRBJ2-5; size: few; V: TRBV13; D: TRBD2; DNA: TGTGCCAGCAGCTTACGAGTAGCGGGGCAAGAGACCCAGTACTTC; CDR3: CASSLRVAGQETQYF
J: TRBJ1-6; size: .; V: TRBV19; D: .; DNA: TGTGCCAGTAGTATGCGTTCAAATTCACCCCTCCACTTT; CDR3: CASSMRSNSPLHF
J: TRBJ2-1; size: .; V: TRBV2; D: TRBD2; DNA: TGTGCCAGCAGTACTCTAGCGGGGCTAGGCGAGCAGTTCTTC; CDR3: CASSTLAGLGEQFF
J: TRBJ2-1; size: few; V: TRBV19; D: TRBD2; DNA: TGTGCCAGTAGTATGTCTAGCGGGAGCTCCTACAATGAGCAGTTCTTC; CDR3: CASSMSSGSSYNEQFF
J: TRBJ2-1; size: .; V: TRBV6-4; D: TRBD1; DNA: TGTGCCAGCAGCTTAGGGCAGGGGGAGAATGAGCAGTTCTTC; CDR3: CASSLGQGENEQFF
J: TRBJ2-2; size: .; V: TRBV29-1; D: TRBD2; DNA: TGCAGCGTTGAAGGATTGGCTAGCGGGGAGATAGGGGAGCTGTTTTTT; CDR3: CSVEGLASGEIGELFF
J: TRBJ2-4; size: few; V: TRBV7-2; D: .; DNA: TGTGCCAGCAGCTTAGCCTTCGGGGGGCAAAACATTCAGTACTTC; CDR3: CASSLAFGGQNIQYF
J: TRBJ2-2; size: .; V: TRBV29-1; D: TRBD2; DNA: TGCAGCGTTGAAGATGGGACTAGCGGGGTTAGCGCCGGGGAGCTGTTTTTT; CDR3: CSVEDGTSGVSAGELFF
J: TRBJ2-3; size: .; V: TRBV5-1; D: .; DNA: TGCGCCAGCAGCGCGGAACTAGCCACAGATACGCAGTATTTT; CDR3: CASSAELATDTQYF
J: TRBJ2-2; size: few; V: TRBV6-5; D: .; DNA: TGTGCCAGCAGTTACGAACCAGCAACCACCGGGGAGCTGTTTTTT; CDR3: CASSYEPATTGELFF
J: TRBJ1-2; size: .; V: TRBV27; D: TRBD1; DNA: TGTGCCAGCAGTTTTGGGGACAGGGGTAGGAATGGCTACACCTTC; CDR3: CASSFGDRGRNGYTF
J: TRBJ1-6; size: few; V: TRBV6-5; D: TRBD1; DNA: TGTGCCACATCGGGACAGGAAAATTCACCCCTCCACTTT; CDR3: CATSGQENSPLHF
J: TRBJ1-1; size: .; V: TRBV30; D: .; DNA: TGTGCCTGGAGTCAGGGGAACACTGAAGCTTTCTTT; CDR3: CAWSQGNTEAFF
J: TRBJ1-1; size: few; V: TRBV7-2; D: TRBD1; DNA: TGTGCCAGCAGCTTCCGGGCCGGGACAGGGGGCGGCACTGAAGCTTTCTTT; CDR3: CASSFRAGTGGGTEAFF
J: TRBJ2-1; size: .; V: TRBV4-3; D: TRBD1; DNA: TGCGCCAGCAGCCAAGATGGGACAGAATACAATGAGCAGTTCTTC; CDR3: CASSQDGTEYNEQFF
J: TRBJ1-1; size: .; V: TRBV5-8; D: .; DNA: TGTGCCAGCAGTTTACAGGCTATTGAAGCTTTCTTT; CDR3: CASSLQAIEAFF
J: TRBJ2-7; size: .; V: TRBV4-3; D: TRBD1; DNA: TGCGCCAGCAGCCAAGATGACGGACAGGGGTCCTACGAGCAGTACTTC; CDR3: CASSQDDGQGSYEQYF
J: TRBJ1-6; size: .; V: TRBV9; D: TRBD1; DNA: TGTGCCAGCAGCGTAAAAGACAGGGGTTTTGCACCCCTCCACTTT; CDR3: CASSVKDRGFAPLHF
J: TRBJ1-2; size: .; V: TRBV6-6; D: .; DNA: TGTGCCAGCAGTTCCCAACAGGGCTTGGGGGGCTACACCTTC; CDR3: CASSSQQGLGGYTF
J: TRBJ1-1; size: .; V: TRBV11-2; D: .; DNA: TGTGCCAGCAGCTTAAACCGGGGTCCCGTCACTGAAGCTTTCTTT; CDR3: CASSLNRGPVTEAFF
J: TRBJ1-2; size: .; V: TRBV10-3; D: .; DNA: TGTGCCATCAGTGAGGAACAAAACTATGGCTACACCTTC; CDR3: CAISEEQNYGYTF
J: TRBJ1-1; size: .; V: TRBV30; D: .; DNA: TGTGCCTGGAGCGCCTCCCGAACTGAAGCTTTCTTT; CDR3: CAWSASRTEAFF
J: TRBJ2-2; size: .; V: TRBV11-2; D: .; DNA: TGTGCCAGCAGCCCCTCTTACGGGGAGCTGTTTTTT; CDR3: CASSPSYGELFF
J: TRBJ2-3; size: many; V: TRBV6-4; D: TRBD2; DNA: TGTGCCAGCAGTGAAGCGGGGGGCACAGATACGCAGTATTTT; CDR3: CASSEAGGTDTQYF
J: TRBJ2-1; size: .; V: TRBV6-5; D: TRBD2; DNA: TGTGCCAGCAATCCGGGACTAGGAGGGCAAAGTGAGCAGTTCTTC; CDR3: CASNPGLGGQSEQFF
J: TRBJ2-1; size: .; V: TRBV29-1; D: TRBD2; DNA: TGCAGCGCTCCCGCTAGCGGGGGGGCCGGTGAGCAGTTCTTC; CDR3: CSAPASGGAGEQFF
J: TRBJ2-2; size: .; V: TRBV9; D: .; DNA: TGTGCCAGCAGCCCGCGGGGACTGAACACCGGGGAGCTGTTTTTT; CDR3: CASSPRGLNTGELFF